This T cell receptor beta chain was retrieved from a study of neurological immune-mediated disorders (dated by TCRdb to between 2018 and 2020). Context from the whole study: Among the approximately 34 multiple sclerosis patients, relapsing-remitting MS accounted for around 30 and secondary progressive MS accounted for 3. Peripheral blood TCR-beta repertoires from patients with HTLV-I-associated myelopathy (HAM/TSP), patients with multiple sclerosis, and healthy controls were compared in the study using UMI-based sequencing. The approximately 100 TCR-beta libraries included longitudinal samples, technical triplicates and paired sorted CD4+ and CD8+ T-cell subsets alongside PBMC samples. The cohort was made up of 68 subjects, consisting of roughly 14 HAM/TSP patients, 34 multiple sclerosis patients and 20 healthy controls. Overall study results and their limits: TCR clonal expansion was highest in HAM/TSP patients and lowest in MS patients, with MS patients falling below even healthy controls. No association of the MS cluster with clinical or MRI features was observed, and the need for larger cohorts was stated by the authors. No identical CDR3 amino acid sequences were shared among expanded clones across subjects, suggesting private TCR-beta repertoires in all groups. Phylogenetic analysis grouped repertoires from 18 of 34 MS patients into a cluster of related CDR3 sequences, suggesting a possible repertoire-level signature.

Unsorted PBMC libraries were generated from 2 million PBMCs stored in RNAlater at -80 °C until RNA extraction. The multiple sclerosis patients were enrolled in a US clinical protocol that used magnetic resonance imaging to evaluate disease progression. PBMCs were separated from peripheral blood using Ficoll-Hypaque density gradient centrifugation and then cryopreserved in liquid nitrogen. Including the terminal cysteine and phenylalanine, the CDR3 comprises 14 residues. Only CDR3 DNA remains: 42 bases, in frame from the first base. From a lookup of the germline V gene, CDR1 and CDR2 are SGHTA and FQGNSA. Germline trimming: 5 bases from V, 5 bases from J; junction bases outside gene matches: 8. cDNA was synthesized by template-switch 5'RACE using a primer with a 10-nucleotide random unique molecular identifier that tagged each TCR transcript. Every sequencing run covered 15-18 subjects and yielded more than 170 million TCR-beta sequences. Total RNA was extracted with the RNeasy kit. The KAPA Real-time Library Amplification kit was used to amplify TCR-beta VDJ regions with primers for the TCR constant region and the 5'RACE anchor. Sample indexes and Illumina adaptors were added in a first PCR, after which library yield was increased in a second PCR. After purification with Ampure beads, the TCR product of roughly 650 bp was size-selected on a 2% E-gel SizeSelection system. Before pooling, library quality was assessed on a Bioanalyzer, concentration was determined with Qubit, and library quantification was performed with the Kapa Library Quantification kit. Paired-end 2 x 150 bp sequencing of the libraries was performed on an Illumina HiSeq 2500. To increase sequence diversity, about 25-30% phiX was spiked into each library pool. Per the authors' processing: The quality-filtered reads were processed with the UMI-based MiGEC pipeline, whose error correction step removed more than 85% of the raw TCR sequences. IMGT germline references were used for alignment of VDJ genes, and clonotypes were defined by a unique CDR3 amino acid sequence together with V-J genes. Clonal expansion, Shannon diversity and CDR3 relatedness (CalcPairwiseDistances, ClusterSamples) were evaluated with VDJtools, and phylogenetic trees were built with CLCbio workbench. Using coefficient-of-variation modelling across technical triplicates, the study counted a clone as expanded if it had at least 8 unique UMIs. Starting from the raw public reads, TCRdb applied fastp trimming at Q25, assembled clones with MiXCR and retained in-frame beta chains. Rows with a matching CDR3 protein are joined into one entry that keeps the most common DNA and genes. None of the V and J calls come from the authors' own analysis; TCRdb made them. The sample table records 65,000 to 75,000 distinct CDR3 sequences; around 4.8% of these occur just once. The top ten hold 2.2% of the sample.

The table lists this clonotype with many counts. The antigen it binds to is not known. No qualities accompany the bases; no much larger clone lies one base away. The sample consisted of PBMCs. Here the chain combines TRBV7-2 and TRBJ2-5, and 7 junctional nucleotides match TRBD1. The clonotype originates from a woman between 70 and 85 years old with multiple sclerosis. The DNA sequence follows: TGTGCCAGCAGCCTCAAGGGGGCAGGGGAGACCCAGTACTTC. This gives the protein CASSLKGAGETQYF.